The 27 T cell receptor beta chains below come from one sample, sequenced in a study of blood T cell repertoires in COVID-19. Method: immunoSEQ multiplex PCR; TCRdb's copy keeps in-frame clones and lacks some. The sample records nearly 350,000 clones, 87% being singletons. Sequencing was performed on PBMCs or T cells enriched from blood (not recorded which). The receptors were gathered from a woman aged 30 to 39 who had recovered from COVID-19.

This clone was counted a single time. J is TRBJ1-4 and V is TRBV11-2; the match to TRBD1 covers 7 bases. The CDR3 covers 15 residues. V trimming: 1 base; J trimming: 4 bases; junction bases outside the gene matches: 3. Germline-derived CDR1 and CDR2 are SGHAT and FQNNGV. The CDR3 here is CASSLGDRNNEKLFF. The CDR3 DNA reads TGTGCCAGCAGCTTAGGGGACAGAAATAATGAAAAACTGTTTTTT.

This clone was counted between two and nine times. Other DNA sequences within the sample encode an identical CDR3. The chain combines TRBV12-3 or TRBV12-4 with TRBJ1-5, with D unresolved. Deletions cut 4 bases from V and 5 bases from J, with 6 bases between. The CDR3 is 12 residues long. The CDR3 coding sequence is TGTGCCAGCAGTTCCAGTTATCAGCCCCAGCATTTT. Translating it yields CASSSSYQPQHF.

CDR3 nucleotide sequence: TGTGCCTGGGGCCCCGGGACAGGGATCTACGAGCAGTACTTC. Encoded protein: CAWGPGTGIYEQYF. The chain is built from TRBV30 and TRBJ2-7, with TRBD1 identical over 9 bases. Germline V gene data show CDR1 as GTSNPN and CDR2 as SVGIG (reference sequence). Trimming at V came to 5 bases and at J to 3 bases, leaving 8 bases not matched to a gene. The CDR3 has 14 residues.

The CDR3 nucleotides read TGCGCCAGCAGCTTGGTAGGCGGACAAGAGACCCAGTACTTC. Translation gives CASSLVGGQETQYF. The chain has TRBV5-1 and TRBJ2-5; D uncertain. Germline CDR1 SGHRS, CDR2 YFSETQ. CDR3 length equals 14 residues. Deletions cut 0 bases from V and 2 bases from J, with 8 bases between.

CDR3 protein: CASSYLSGGETQYF. The CDR3 DNA is TGTGCCAGCAGCTACTTAAGCGGGGGGGAGACCCAGTACTTC. The chain couples TRBV7-9 to TRBJ2-5; 9 bases fit TRBD2. CDR1 and CDR2 (germline): SEHNR, FQNEAQ (reference sequence). V lost 4 bases, J lost 5 bases, and 5 bases stayed unmatched. The CDR3 contains 14 residues.

The chain employs TRBV5-1 and TRBJ2-5; 7 positions agree with TRBD1. This CDR3 comprises 16 residues. The germline V gene encodes CDR1 SGHRS and CDR2 YFSETQ. The V gene end was trimmed by 0 bases and the J gene end by 3 bases; junction bases not matched to a gene: 8. CDR3 DNA sequence: TGCGCCAGCAGCTTGGGGTACAGGGGTCAGAAAGAGACCCAGTACTTC. Encoded protein: CASSLGYRGQKETQYF.

The rearrangement links TRBV10-2 to TRBJ2-1, with D possibly TRBD2 on 6 matching bases. In germline, CDR1 is WSHSY, CDR2 SAAADI. The CDR3 is made up of 16 amino acids. Trimming stripped 4 bases from V and 0 bases from J, with 13 bases between. DNA of the CDR3: TGCGCCAGCAGTGTTACTAGCCCTCACTCCTACAATGAGCAGTTCTTC. This translates into CASSVTSPHSYNEQFF.

The chain employs TRBV30 and TRBJ2-3; TRBD2 matches at 10 bases. Germline CDR1 reads GTSNPN; CDR2 reads SVGIG (reference sequence). CDR3 length equals 17 residues. Unmatched junction bases numbered 12, after V lost 0 bases and J lost 6 bases. The CDR3 loop is CAWSVIRTSGGPDTQYF. Written as DNA, the CDR3 is TGTGCCTGGAGTGTAATTAGGACTAGCGGCGGGCCCGATACGCAGTATTTT.

This chain joins TRBV18 and TRBJ1-2; D unclear. The germline V gene has CDR1 KGHSH and CDR2 LQKENI. Deletions cut 0 bases from V and 3 bases from J, with 11 bases between. This CDR3 is built from 15 residues. CDR3 sequence reads: CASSPPRGQHYGYTF. CDR3 nucleotides: TGTGCCAGCTCACCACCACGTGGGCAGCACTATGGCTACACCTTC. Full variable domain (outside the CDR3, taken from reference TRBV18 and TRBJ1-2): NAGVMQNPRHLVRRRGQEARLRCSPMKGHSHVYWYRQLPEEGLKFMVYLQKENIIDESGMPKERFSAEFPKEGPSILRIQQVVRGDSAAYFCASSPPRGQHYGYTFGSGTRLTVV.

This rearrangement joins TRBV7-9 to TRBJ2-5; tentative D call: TRBD2 (5 bases). The ends were cut back, 5 bases at V and 0 bases at J, with 13 bases in the middle. Germline-derived CDR1 and CDR2 are SEHNR and FQNEAQ (reference sequence). This CDR3 is built from 15 residues. The CDR3 sequence is CASSPRGRYQETQYF. CDR3 sequence (DNA): TGTGCCAGCAGCCCTCGGGGTCGGTACCAAGAGACCCAGTACTTC.

V gene TRBV3-1 (or the pseudogene TRBV3-2) combines with J gene TRBJ2-2; 8 nucleotides line up with TRBD1. From germline, CDR1 is LGHDT and CDR2 YNNKEL (reference sequence). The CDR3 runs 16 residues. V gave up 4 bases and J gave up 4 bases; unmatched junction bases: 8. The CDR3 region is CASSLRGRGRTGELFF. The CDR3 DNA follows: TGTGCCAGCAGCCTTCGCGGCAGGGGGCGCACCGGGGAGCTGTTTTTT.

The chain carries TRBV9 and TRBJ1-4, with D perhaps matching TRBD1 (5 bases). CDR1 is SGDLS and CDR2 is YYNGEE in the germline V gene. The CDR3 is 15 amino acids. The ends were cut back, 4 bases at V and 5 bases at J, with 15 bases in the middle. The CDR3 loop is CASSTRVSANEKLFF. As DNA, the CDR3 is TGTGCCAGCAGCACCAGGGTAAGTGCGAATGAAAAACTGTTTTTT.

The chain employs TRBV5-1 and TRBJ2-5; D unclear. The germline V gene encodes CDR1 SGHRS and CDR2 YFSETQ. The V gene lost 0 bases and the J gene lost 5 bases, with 11 bases spanning the gap. The CDR3 loop spans 14 amino acids. The CDR3 bases are TGCGCCAGCAGCTTGGCAGTCAGTACGGAGACCCAGTACTTC. Protein sequence: CASSLAVSTETQYF.

The V gene is TRBV4-1, the J gene TRBJ1-4, with TRBD1 as a possible D gene (5 bases). Trimming removed 0 bases at V and 6 bases at J, with 11 bases between. Germline loops: CDR1 MGHRA, CDR2 YSYEKL. The CDR3 sequence is 15 residues long. In nucleotides, the CDR3 is TGCGCCAGCAGCCAAGAATCAGGGAGGGATGAAAAACTGTTTTTT. Translation gives CASSQESGRDEKLFF.

Details on this clone: The sample has other DNA sequences that encode this CDR3 too. The chain has TRBV14 and TRBJ1-2; D not resolved. CDR1 and CDR2 from the germline V gene are SGHDN and FVKESK. This CDR3 comprises 13 residues. The V end was cut by 2 bases, the J end by 1 base, with 5 bases between. CDR3 protein: CASSQFYNYGYTF. The CDR3 coding sequence is TGTGCCAGCAGCCAATTTTATAACTATGGCTACACCTTC.

The rearrangement links TRBV5-1 to TRBJ1-1, with D possibly TRBD1 on 5 matching bases. The CDR3 has 15 amino acids. Per the germline V gene, CDR1 is SGHRS and CDR2 is YFSETQ. V shed 0 bases and J shed 3 bases, with 12 bases lying between them. CDR3 residues: CASSLGTPRDTEAFF. CDR3 DNA: TGCGCCAGCAGCTTGGGCACGCCCAGGGACACTGAAGCTTTCTTT.

The rearrangement links TRBV30 to TRBJ1-6; a possible D gene is TRBD1 (5 bases). Trimming stripped 2 bases from V and 0 bases from J, with 11 bases between. The CDR3 is made up of 16 amino acids. Per germline, CDR1 GTSNPN and CDR2 SVGIG (reference sequence). CDR3 residues: CAWSPLDSSYNSPLHF. The DNA of the CDR3 is TGTGCCTGGAGTCCGTTAGACAGCTCCTATAATTCACCCCTCCACTTT.

V and J are TRBV9 and TRBJ1-2; the match to TRBD1 covers 7 bases. Germline V gene sequence: CDR1 SGDLS, CDR2 YYNGEE. J lost 2 bases, V lost 4 bases, and 11 bases had no gene match. CDR3 length: 16 amino acids. The CDR3 reads CASSPGGAGGNYGYTF. CDR3 nucleotides: TGTGCCAGCAGCCCCGGCGGGGCAGGGGGGAACTATGGCTACACCTTC.

The rearrangement uses TRBV28 and TRBJ1-1, with a tentative D call TRBD1 (6 bases). The V end lost 2 bases, the J end lost 1 base, and 8 bases lay between the germline ends. CDR1 MDHEN and CDR2 SYDVKM come from the germline V gene. CDR3 length: 14 amino acids. CDR3 nucleotides: TGTGCCAGCAGTTTAACAGGGCCGAACACTGAAGCTTTCTTT. As protein: CASSLTGPNTEAFF.

This chain links TRBV9 with TRBJ2-2; TRBD2 might be the D (6 bases). The CDR3 extends over 16 amino acids. The germline V and J ends were trimmed by 3 bases and 0 bases, with 12 bases remaining between them. Germline V gene sequence: CDR1 SGDLS, CDR2 YYNGEE. The CDR3 sequence is CASSARLDANTGELFF. CDR3 DNA: TGTGCCAGCAGCGCCAGACTAGACGCGAACACCGGGGAGCTGTTTTTT.

The V call is TRBV5-1, the J call TRBJ2-5; 10 bases agree with TRBD1. This CDR3 spans 17 amino acids. Per the germline V gene, CDR1 is SGHRS and CDR2 is YFSETQ. V was clipped by 7 bases and J by 1 base; unmatched bases: 13. The CDR3 DNA is TGCGCCAGCCGCCCGATAGGGGACAGGGGTCCCCAAGAGACCCAGTACTTC. Protein: CASRPIGDRGPQETQYF.

This sequence joins TRBV6-2 or TRBV6-3 and TRBJ1-2, with 7 bases aligning to TRBD1. The germline CDR1 and CDR2 sequences are MNHEY and SVGEGT. CDR3 size: 16 residues. Trimming took 4 bases from V and 2 from J; bases not matched to a gene: 10. The chain's CDR3 is CASSSEGQRKNYGYTF. The CDR3 DNA follows: TGTGCCAGCAGTTCTGAGGGACAGCGCAAAAACTATGGCTACACCTTC.

This clone was counted a few times. CDR3 nucleotide sequence: TGCGCCAGCAGCGGGGAACCGGGACAGGGGAGGTACGAGCAGTACTTC. Translated, it gives CASSGEPGQGRYEQYF. V gene TRBV5-1 combines with J gene TRBJ2-7; 10 positions agree with TRBD1. V lost 4 bases to trimming and J lost 4 bases; unmatched junction nucleotides: 11. There are 16 residues in the CDR3. From germline, CDR1 is SGHRS and CDR2 YFSETQ. Filled out from reference TRBV5-1 and TRBJ2-7, the complete variable domain reads KAGVTQTPRYLIKTRGQQVTLSCSPISGHRSVSWYQQTPGQGLQFLFEYFSETQRNKGNFPGRFSGRQFSNSRSEMNVSTLELGDSALYLCASSGEPGQGRYEQYFGPGTRLTVT.

This chain links TRBV3-1 (or the pseudogene TRBV3-2) with TRBJ2-7; a weak D match, TRBD2 (7 bases). This CDR3 is 13 amino acids long. CDR1 is LGHDT, CDR2 YNNKEL, per germline (reference sequence). With 2 bases removed from V and 5 bases from J, the gap between germline ends came to 10 bases. This CDR3 is CASSQWGGDEQYF. The CDR3 DNA sequence: TGTGCCAGCAGCCAATGGGGGGGCGACGAGCAGTACTTC.

The chain combines TRBV29-1 with TRBJ2-3; a weak D match, TRBD2 (6 bases). Trimming cost V 4 bases and J 2 bases, with 19 bases left between them. This CDR3 has 16 amino acids. Germline-derived CDR1 and CDR2 are SQVTM and ANQGSEA. The CDR3 region has the DNA TGCAGCGTTGGGCCCCCCCGGGGGTACCCCACAGATACGCAGTATTTT. Protein sequence: CSVGPPRGYPTDTQYF.

This chain links TRBV5-6 with TRBJ2-7; 8 bases align to TRBD1. Germline-derived CDR1 and CDR2 are SGHDT and YYEEEE. The length of the CDR3 is 14 residues. The V segment lost 3 bases and the J segment 5 bases; nucleotides outside the gene matches: 7. The CDR3 spells CASSYRTGNHEQYF. The DNA of the CDR3 is TGTGCCAGCAGCTACAGGACAGGGAACCACGAGCAGTACTTC.

This rearrangement joins TRBV2 to TRBJ2-3, with TRBD2 matching over 7 bases. CDR3 length: 15 amino acids. Germline V gene sequence: CDR1 SNHLY, CDR2 FYNNEI. V trimming: 2 bases; J trimming: 4 bases; junction bases outside the gene matches: 6. The DNA for the CDR3 is TGTGCCAGCAGTGAAAAAGCGGGGATTGCAGATACGCAGTATTTT. Protein product: CASSEKAGIADTQYF.